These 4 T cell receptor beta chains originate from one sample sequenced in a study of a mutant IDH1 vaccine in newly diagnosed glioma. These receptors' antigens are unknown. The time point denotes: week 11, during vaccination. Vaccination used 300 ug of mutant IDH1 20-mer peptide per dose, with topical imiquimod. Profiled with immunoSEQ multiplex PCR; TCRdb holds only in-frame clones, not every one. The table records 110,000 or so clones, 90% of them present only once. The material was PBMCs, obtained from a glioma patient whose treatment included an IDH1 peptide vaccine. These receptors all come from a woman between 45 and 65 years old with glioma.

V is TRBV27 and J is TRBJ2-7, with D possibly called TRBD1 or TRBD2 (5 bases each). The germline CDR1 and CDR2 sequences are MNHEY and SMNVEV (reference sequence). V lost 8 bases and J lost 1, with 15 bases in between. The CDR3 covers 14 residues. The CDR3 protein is CASSSGQGSYEQYF. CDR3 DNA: TGTGCCAGCTCCTCGGGGCAGGGATCCTACGAGCAGTACTTC.

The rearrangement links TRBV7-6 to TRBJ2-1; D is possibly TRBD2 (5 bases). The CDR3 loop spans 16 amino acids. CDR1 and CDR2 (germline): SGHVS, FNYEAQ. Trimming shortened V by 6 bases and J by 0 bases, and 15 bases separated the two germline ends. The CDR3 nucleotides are TGTGCCAGCAGTCGAGAGGCTAGCAGCTCCTACAATGAGCAGTTCTTC. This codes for CASSREASSSYNEQFF. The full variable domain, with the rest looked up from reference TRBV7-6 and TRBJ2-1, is GAGVSQSPRYKVTKRGQDVALRCDPISGHVSLYWYRQALGQGPEFLTYFNYEAQQDKSGLPNDRFSAERPEGSISTLTIQRTEQRDSAMYRCASSREASSSYNEQFFGPGTRLTVL.

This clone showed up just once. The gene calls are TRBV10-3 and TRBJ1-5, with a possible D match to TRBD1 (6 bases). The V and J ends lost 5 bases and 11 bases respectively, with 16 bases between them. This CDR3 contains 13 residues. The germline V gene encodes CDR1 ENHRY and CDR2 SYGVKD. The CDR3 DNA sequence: TGTGCCATCAGTCATAGGGACACCGAGGCCCAGCATTTT. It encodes CAISHRDTEAQHF.

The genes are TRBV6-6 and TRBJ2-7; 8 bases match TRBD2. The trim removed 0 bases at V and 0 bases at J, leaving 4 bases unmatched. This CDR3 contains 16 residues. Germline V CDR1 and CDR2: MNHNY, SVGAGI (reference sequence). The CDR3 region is CASSYSSGASSYEQYF. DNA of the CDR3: TGTGCCAGCAGTTACTCTAGCGGGGCGAGCTCCTACGAGCAGTACTTC.